Following are 7 T cell receptor beta chains from one sample sequenced in a study of T cell clonality in common variable immunodeficiency. Broader study findings: Fewer deletions and N-nucleotide insertions were reportedly seen in common variable immunodeficiency TCR beta sequences.

Profiled with immunoSEQ multiplex PCR; TCRdb holds only in-frame clones, not every one. The sample gives 28,000 or so clones, none seen only once, and the top ten clones hold around 3.1%. Their antigens remain unidentified. The specimen was peripheral blood mononuclear cells. The receptors stem from a human donor with common variable immunodeficiency.

A few counts support this clone. The read ends 3 residues early relative to the CDR3; the germline J gene fills the gap. The chain carries TRBV2 and TRBJ2-5, with 7 nucleotides matching TRBD1. Germline CDR1 and CDR2: SNHLY and FYNNEI. V lost 4 bases to trimming and J lost 3 bases; unmatched junction nucleotides: 8. The CDR3 has 15 amino acids. The chain's CDR3 is CASSAMGQPEETQYF. The covered CDR3 bases are TGTGCCAGCAGTGCTATGGGACAGCCCGAAGAGACC.

A word on this clone: The CDR3 end is not reached by the read, which stops 3 residues before it; the germline J gene fills it in. The chain carries TRBV6-7 and TRBJ1-5, with a tentative D call TRBD1 (6 bases). TRBV6-7 falls under the ORF class, with uncertain function. V was clipped by 0 bases and J by 1 base, with 16 bases between them. The CDR3 covers 18 residues. This chain's CDR3 is CASSYSRRGGQSNQPQHF. The covered CDR3 bases are TGTGCCAGCAGTTACTCGAGGCGAGGTGGACAGAGCAATCAGCCC.

In the case of this clone: The read gets to within 3 residues of the CDR3 end, and the germline J gene fills in the rest. The chain uses TRBV19 and TRBJ1-3; D is perhaps TRBD1 (6 bases). The germline V gene has CDR1 LNHDA and CDR2 SQIVND (reference sequence). There are 16 residues in the CDR3. V dropped 3 bases and J dropped 1 base, with 13 bases sitting between them. CDR3 region: CASSIRTEFSGNTIYF. The covered CDR3 bases are TGTGCCAGTAGTATTAGGACAGAATTTTCTGGAAACACC.

This clone was seen more than once but under ten times. The read halts 3 residues ahead of the CDR3 end, with the missing end drawn from the germline J gene. The chain employs TRBV20-1 and TRBJ2-7, with 9 bases that match TRBD2. This CDR3 contains 14 residues. Germline V lookup: CDR1 DFQATT, CDR2 SNEGSKA (reference sequence). Trimming at V came to 1 base and at J to 4 bases, leaving 5 bases not matched to a gene. The CDR3 region is CSARAAGGPYEQYF. CDR3 DNA, as far as it was read: TGCAGTGCTAGAGCCGCGGGGGGGCCTTACGAG.

This clone has only a few counts. The sequenced fragment ends 3 residues before the CDR3 boundary, so the rest is inferred from the germline J gene. This chain joins TRBV7-3 and TRBJ2-3; D might be TRBD2 (6 bases). V lost 6 bases and J lost 2, with 18 bases in between. The CDR3 sequence is 16 residues long. Germline assignment: CDR1 SGHTA and CDR2 FQGTGA. The sequenced part of the CDR3 DNA is TGTGCCAGCAGGGAACACGGGACTCGGTACACAGATACG. Translating gives CASREHGTRYTDT. The CDR3 in full is CASREHGTRYTDTQYF.

About this clone itself: The read halts 3 residues ahead of the CDR3 end, with the missing end drawn from the germline J gene. The J gene is TRBJ1-3, the V gene TRBV6-1, with D perhaps matching TRBD1 (5 bases). Germline assignment: CDR1 MNHNS and CDR2 SASEGT. Trimming took 3 bases from V and 3 from J, leaving 6 bases between them. The CDR3 length is 13 residues. Here the CDR3 reads CASSDRVGNTIYF. The sequenced CDR3 bases are TGTGCCAGCAGTGACAGGGTTGGAAACACC.

This clone was counted only a few times. The CDR3 extends 3 residues past the end of the read, so its final part is completed from the germline J gene. The V and J genes are TRBV2 and TRBJ1-1; D is undetermined. The CDR3 runs to 11 residues. CDR1 is SNHLY, CDR2 FYNNEI, per germline. V gave up 6 bases and J gave up 4 bases, with 6 bases separating them. Partial CDR3 DNA: TGTGCCAGCAGCGGTTTCACTGAA. Translation: CASSGFTE. The whole CDR3 sequence is CASSGFTEAFF.